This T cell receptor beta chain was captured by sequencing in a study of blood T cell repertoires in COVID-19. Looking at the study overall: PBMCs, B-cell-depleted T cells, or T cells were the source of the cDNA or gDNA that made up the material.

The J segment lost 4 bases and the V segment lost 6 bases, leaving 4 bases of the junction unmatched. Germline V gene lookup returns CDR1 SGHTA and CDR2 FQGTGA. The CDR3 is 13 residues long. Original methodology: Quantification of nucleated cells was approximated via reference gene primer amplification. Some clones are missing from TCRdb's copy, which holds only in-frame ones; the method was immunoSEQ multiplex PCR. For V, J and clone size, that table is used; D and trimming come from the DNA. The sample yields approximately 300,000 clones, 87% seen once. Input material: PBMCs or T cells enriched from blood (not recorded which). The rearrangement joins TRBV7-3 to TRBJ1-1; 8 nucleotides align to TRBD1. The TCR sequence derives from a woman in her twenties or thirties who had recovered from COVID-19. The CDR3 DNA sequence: TGTGCCAGCAGACTCACAGGGGGCACTGAAGCTTTCTTT. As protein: CASRLTGGTEAFF. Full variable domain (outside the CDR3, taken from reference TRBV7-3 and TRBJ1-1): GAGVSQTPSNKVTEKGKYVELRCDPISGHTALYWYRQSLGQGPEFLIYFQGTGAADDSGLPNDRFFAVRPEGSVSTLKIQRTERGDSAVYLCASRLTGGTEAFFGQGTRLTVV.